These 10 T cell receptor beta chains share one sample of origin, sequenced in a study of preoperative IRX-2 immunotherapy in early breast cancer. The assay was immunoSEQ multiplex PCR, and TCRdb's table has in-frame clones only and misses some. The sample holds about 5,600 clones, roughly two thirds seen once. The treatment is: preoperative locoregional IRX-2 cytokine immunotherapy. The sequencing here drew on tumor tissue, taken before IRX-2 immunotherapy. The source of these receptors is a human donor with breast cancer.

In its sample, this clone was seen once. The CDR3 sequence: CASSLARGTDTQYF. The CDR3 DNA is TGTGCCAGCAGCTTAGCGCGGGGCACAGATACGCAGTATTTT. The J gene is TRBJ2-3, the V gene TRBV7-4, with a weak D call TRBD2 (5 bases). Germline V gene lookup returns CDR1 SGHVT and CDR2 SQSDAQ. This CDR3 comprises 14 residues. Trimming removed 0 bases from V and 1 base from J, with 5 bases in between.

This clone was seen a handful of times. The chain combines TRBV30 with TRBJ2-1; the match to TRBD2 covers 13 bases. This CDR3 has 15 residues. In germline, CDR1 is GTSNPN, CDR2 SVGIG (reference sequence). Germline trimming cut 0 bases from V and 10 bases from J; bases unmatched to any gene: 6. CDR3 DNA sequence: TGTGCCTGGAGTGTAGGACTAGCGGGAGTAAGGGAGCAGTTCTTC. Translated, it gives CAWSVGLAGVREQFF.

This rearrangement joins TRBV6-8 to TRBJ1-5, with 10 positions matching TRBD1. The germline gives CDR1 MNHGY, CDR2 SAAAGT. The CDR3 contains 15 residues. Trimming cost V 6 bases and J 5 bases; bases outside gene matches: 7. CDR3 DNA sequence: TGTGCCAGCAGCTCGGGACAGGGGCTCGATCAGCCCCAGCATTTT. Translating gives CASSSGQGLDQPQHF.

This clone was found a few times. The V and J genes are TRBV6-8 and TRBJ1-4, with 7 nucleotides matching TRBD1. Germline loops: CDR1 MNHGY, CDR2 SAAAGT. The CDR3 spans 14 residues. With 6 bases clipped from V and 6 bases from J, the junction kept 7 bases outside the gene matches. Here the CDR3 reads CASRSAGTDEKLFF. The CDR3 coding sequence is TGTGCCAGCAGATCAGCCGGGACAGATGAAAAACTGTTTTTT.

The table lists this clone with a few counts. V usage is TRBV6-8 and J usage is TRBJ2-7, with 8 nucleotides matching TRBD1. J lost 0 bases, V lost 5 bases, and 6 bases had no gene match. The CDR3 covers 15 residues. Germline CDR1 and CDR2: MNHGY and SAAAGT. The CDR3, as DNA: TGTGCCAGCAGTCGGGACAGGCACCACTCCTACGAGCAGTACTTC. It codes for CASSRDRHHSYEQYF.

CDR3 in DNA: TGTGCCAGCAGAGGACAGGGGGCTTCGGGAAACACCATATATTTT. It yields the protein CASRGQGASGNTIYF. This chain uses TRBV7-7 with TRBJ1-3; 11 bases align to TRBD1. V gave up 6 bases and J gave up 4 bases; unmatched junction bases: 5. CDR1 is SSHAT, CDR2 FNYEAQ, per germline (reference sequence). The CDR3 has 15 residues. The variable domain in full, completed from reference TRBV7-7 and TRBJ1-3, reads GAGVSQSPRYKVTKRGQDVTLRCDPISSHATLYWYQQALGQGPEFLTYFNYEAQPDKSGLPSDRFSAERPEGSISTLTIQRTEQRDSAMYRCASRGQGASGNTIYFGEGSWLTVV.

This chain links TRBV10-2 with TRBJ2-1, with D possibly TRBD2 on 6 matching bases. The germline gives CDR1 WSHSY, CDR2 SAAADI. The CDR3 is 14 residues long. Trimming left V 7 bases short and J 5 bases short, with 15 bases between. The CDR3: CASKVTSTHNEQFF. In DNA form, the CDR3 reads TGCGCCAGCAAAGTTACTAGCACACACAATGAGCAGTTCTTC.

The V call is TRBV11-3, the J call TRBJ1-1, with a tentative D call TRBD1 (5 bases). The germline CDR1 and CDR2 sequences are SGHNT and YENEEA. V was pared by 6 bases and J by 1 base, with 15 bases between. This CDR3 comprises 15 residues. CDR3 in DNA: TGTGCCAGCAGTTTCGACCCCGGGGGGAACACTGAAGCTTTCTTT. This translates into CASSFDPGGNTEAFF. Together with reference TRBV11-3 and TRBJ1-1, the CDR3 gives the full variable domain: EAGVVQSPRYKIIEKKQPVAFWCNPISGHNTLYWYLQNLGQGPELLIRYENEEAVDDSQLPKDRFSAERLKGVDSTLKIQPAELGDSAVYLCASSFDPGGNTEAFFGQGTRLTVV.

The rearrangement links TRBV29-1 to TRBJ2-2, with 8 bases that match TRBD1. V was pared by 7 bases and J by 7 bases, with 5 bases of the junction left unmatched. Germline values: CDR1 SQVTM, CDR2 ANQGSEA. The CDR3 sequence is 12 residues long. The DNA for the CDR3 is TGCAGCGGTAGACAGGGGTACGGGGAGCTGTTTTTT. The encoded protein is CSGRQGYGELFF.

This sequence joins TRBV12-5 and TRBJ1-2; 7 bases align to TRBD1. This CDR3 has 13 residues. CDR1 is LGHNT and CDR2 is FRNRAP in the germline V gene. This CDR3 is CASTLTGYGGYTF. CDR3 bases: TGTGCCAGCACCCTGACAGGGTATGGGGGCTACACCTTC.